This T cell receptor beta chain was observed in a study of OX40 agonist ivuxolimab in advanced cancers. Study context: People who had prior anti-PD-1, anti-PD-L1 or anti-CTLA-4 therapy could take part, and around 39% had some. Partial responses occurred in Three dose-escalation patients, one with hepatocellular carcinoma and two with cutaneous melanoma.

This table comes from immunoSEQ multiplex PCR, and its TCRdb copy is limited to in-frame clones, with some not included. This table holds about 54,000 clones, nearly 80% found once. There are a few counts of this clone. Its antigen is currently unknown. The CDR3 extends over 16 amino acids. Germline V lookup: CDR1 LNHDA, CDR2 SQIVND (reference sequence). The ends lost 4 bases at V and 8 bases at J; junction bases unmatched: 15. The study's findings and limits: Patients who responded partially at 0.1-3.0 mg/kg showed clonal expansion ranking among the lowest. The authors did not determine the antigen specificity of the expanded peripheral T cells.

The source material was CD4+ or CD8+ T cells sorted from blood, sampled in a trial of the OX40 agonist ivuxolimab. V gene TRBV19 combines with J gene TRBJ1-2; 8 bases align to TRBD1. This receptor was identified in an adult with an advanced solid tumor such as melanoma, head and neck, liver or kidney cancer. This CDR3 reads CASSTHLGTGDRGYTF. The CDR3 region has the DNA TGTGCCAGTAGTACCCATTTAGGGACAGGTGATCGAGGCTACACCTTC.